Below, 25 T cell receptor beta chains from the same sample are listed, as sequenced in a study of regulatory T cells in long-lasting Graves disease. Time point in this sample: newly diagnosed GD, antithyroid drugs for less than 3 months. The authors made the TCR library using RNA they extracted from PBMCs. The TCR beta library used iRepertoire HTBI primers with Arm-PCR amplification of CDR3. In TCRdb, the multiplex PCR reads were re-called with MiXCR into one record per CDR3 protein. The sample comprises 400,000 to 550,000 distinct CDR3 sequences, 15% to 20% of which are singletons, and approximately 12% rests with the top ten. These data were also reused for a study on T cells in Graves' hyperthyroidism and ophthalmopathy.

Sequencing was performed on peripheral blood mononuclear cells (PBMCs), taken at new diagnosis, from a patient treated with antithyroid drugs. The origin of the receptors is a woman aged 25 to 39 with Graves disease.

A remark on this clonotype: Since a much larger clone is just one base distant, this may be a read error. The chain joins TRBV30 to TRBJ1-1; D call uncertain. The V gene's germline CDR1 is GTSNPN and CDR2 SVGIG (reference sequence). The CDR3 is 13 residues long. CDR3 nucleotides: TGTGCCTGGAGTATGAACATGAACACTGGAGCTTTCTTT. It codes for CAWSMNMNTGAFF.

This chain connects TRBV11-2 to TRBJ2-7, with TRBD1 matching over 9 bases. The ends lost 5 bases at V and 6 bases at J; junction bases unmatched: 14. CDR3 length equals 16 residues. The germline CDR1 and CDR2 sequences are SGHAT and FQNNGV. Written as DNA, the CDR3 is TGTGCCAGCAGCATAACCGGGACAGGGTCCTCCGGCGAGCAGTACTTC. Encoded protein: CASSITGTGSSGEQYF.

Only one count was recorded for this clonotype. The chain recombines TRBV11-3 with TRBJ2-1; D remains unclear. The V and J ends lost 0 bases and 8 bases respectively, with 8 bases between them. CDR3 length: 13 amino acids. Germline CDR1 SGHNT, CDR2 YENEEA. CDR3 sequence reads: CASSLEGIDEQFF. As DNA, the CDR3 is TGTGCCAGCAGCTTAGAGGGGATCGATGAGCAGTTCTTC.

There are a few counts of this clonotype. Given a much more abundant clone one base away, this may be a read error. The genes are TRBV5-1 and TRBJ2-3; 11 nucleotides match TRBD2. The V segment lost 4 bases and the J segment 4 bases; nucleotides outside the gene matches: 11. CDR1 and CDR2 from the germline V gene are SGHRS and YFSETQ. The CDR3 loop spans 17 amino acids. The CDR3 here is CASSPPLAGEESDTQYF. CDR3 nucleotide sequence: TGCGCCAGCAGCCCGCCACTAGCGGGAGAGGAATCAGATACGCAGTATTTT.

This clonotype was detected only a few times. V and J are TRBV27 and TRBJ2-1; D is perhaps TRBD2 (5 bases). CDR3 size: 12 residues. Looked up from germline, CDR1 is MNHEY and CDR2 is SMNVEV (reference sequence). V lost 3 bases and J 5 bases, leaving 5 bases between the germline ends. As DNA, the CDR3 is TGTGCCAGCAGTTTTAGCGACAATGAGCAGTTCTTC. This sequence encodes CASSFSDNEQFF.

This clonotype was recorded a few times. The V and J genes are TRBV28 and TRBJ2-7; D is ambiguous. The CDR3 sequence is 14 residues long. Trimming shortened V by 6 bases and J by 3 bases, and 15 bases separated the two germline ends. Germline V gives CDR1 MDHEN, CDR2 SYDVKM. CDR3 sequence: CASRKPGANYEQYF. The CDR3 nucleotides read TGTGCCAGCAGGAAACCGGGCGCCAACTACGAGCAGTACTTC.

This clonotype was detected ten times or more. J is TRBJ1-2 and V is TRBV7-9, with 9 bases aligning to TRBD1. Germline trimming cut 8 bases from V and 1 base from J; bases unmatched to any gene: 8. The CDR3 sequence is 15 residues long. Germline-derived CDR1 and CDR2 are SEHNR and FQNEAQ (reference sequence). The CDR3 reads CASRRDRAINYGYTF. The CDR3 DNA sequence: TGTGCCAGCCGTCGGGACAGGGCGATTAACTATGGCTACACCTTC.

The sample holds a few counts of this clonotype. The chain is built from TRBV24-1 and TRBJ2-2; 10 bases align to TRBD1. Unmatched junction bases numbered 1, after V lost 2 bases and J lost 5 bases. Germline-derived CDR1 and CDR2 are KGHDR and SFDVKD. This CDR3 is 15 amino acids long. The chain's CDR3 is CATSDWGQGTGELFF. The CDR3 nucleotides read TGTGCCACCAGTGATTGGGGACAGGGGACCGGGGAGCTGTTTTTT.

Ten or more counts support this clonotype. The chain carries TRBV15 and TRBJ2-1; 9 bases map to TRBD2. The junction had 12 bases not matched to a gene; V was cut back by 0 bases and J by 0 bases. This CDR3 has 20 residues. Germline values: CDR1 LNHNV, CDR2 YYDKDF (reference sequence). The CDR3 nucleotides read TGTGCCACCAGCAGAGATTCACCAGCGGGAGGAATCGGCTCCTACAATGAGCAGTTCTTC. Its protein product is CATSRDSPAGGIGSYNEQFF.

The chain uses TRBV4-3 and TRBJ2-7, with TRBD2 identical over 11 bases. The V gene's germline CDR1 is LGHNA and CDR2 YSLEER. V dropped 3 bases and J dropped 2; count of bases not matched to a gene: 3. There are 15 residues in the CDR3. CDR3 DNA sequence: TGCGCCAGCAGCCAGGCACTAGCGGGGGCCTACGAGCAGTACTTC. Amino acids: CASSQALAGAYEQYF.

Ten or more counts support this clonotype. The chain links TRBV30 to TRBJ1-2; 9 positions match TRBD1. The CDR3 is 11 residues long. Trimming at V came to 1 base and at J to 13 bases, leaving 4 bases not matched to a gene. Germline V CDR1 and CDR2: GTSNPN, SVGIG (reference sequence). In DNA form, the CDR3 reads TGTGCCTGGAGTGATGTGGACAGGGGCACCTTC. It is translated as CAWSDVDRGTF.

This clonotype was detected only a few times. Given a much more abundant clone one base away, this may be a read error. The V call is TRBV7-2, the J call TRBJ2-1, with 11 positions matching TRBD2. CDR1 and CDR2 (germline): SGHTA, FQGNSA. This CDR3 is built from 14 residues. The CDR3 reads CASSSGLADNGQFF. The CDR3 DNA reads as TGTGCCAGCAGCTCGGGACTAGCGGACAATGGGCAGTTCTTC.

This clonotype was counted at least ten times. The chain employs TRBV6-1 and TRBJ2-1; weak D call: TRBD1 (6 bases). Germline V gene sequence: CDR1 MNHNS, CDR2 SASEGT. The V end lost 6 bases, the J end lost 0 bases, and 9 bases lay between the germline ends. This CDR3 is built from 14 residues. The CDR3 DNA sequence: TGTGCCAGCAGGGCCAGGGGCTCCTACAATGAGCAGTTCTTC. Translation: CASRARGSYNEQFF.

Turning to this clonotype: One base away lies a much larger clone, so this may be a sequencing read error. The gene calls are TRBV13 and TRBJ2-3; D is ambiguous. This CDR3 region has 15 residues. Looked up from germline, CDR1 is PRHDT and CDR2 is FYEKMQ (reference sequence). CDR3 loop: CVSSRKWPNTDTQYF. As DNA, the CDR3 is TGTGTCAGCAGCCGAAAGTGGCCCAACACAGATACGCAGTATTTT.

This clonotype was counted ten times or more. This rearrangement joins TRBV11-2 to TRBJ2-5; 16 nucleotides match TRBD2. The germline gives CDR1 SGHAT, CDR2 FQNNGV. This CDR3 comprises 16 residues. V gave up 7 bases and J gave up 13 bases; unmatched junction bases: 15. The CDR3 coding sequence is TGTGCCAGCAACGAGGACCTGGGACTAGCGGGAGGGCCCCTGTACTTC. Translated, it gives CASNEDLGLAGGPLYF.

This clonotype showed up many times. The V gene is TRBV30, the J gene TRBJ2-1, with no clear D. V lost 2 bases and J 10 bases, leaving 15 bases between the germline ends. This CDR3 region has 13 residues. In germline, CDR1 is GTSNPN, CDR2 SVGIG (reference sequence). Written as DNA, the CDR3 is TGTGCCTGGAGTAAGATAGCTACATCGGAGCAGTTCTTC. This translates into CAWSKIATSEQFF.

Many counts were recorded for this clonotype. This chain's CDR3 is CASTAQGGWNQPQHF. The CDR3 nucleotides read TGTGCCAGCACTGCCCAAGGGGGATGGAATCAGCCCCAGCATTTT. J is TRBJ1-5 and V is TRBV6-1; perhaps TRBD1 as D (6 bases). V was pared by 7 bases and J by 4 bases, with 17 bases between. This CDR3 spans 15 amino acids. Germline V gene sequence: CDR1 MNHNS, CDR2 SASEGT.

The CDR3 DNA reads as TGCAGTGCTAGAGGTCCGGGATCGTACGAGCAGTACTTC. Protein sequence: CSARGPGSYEQYF. The V call is TRBV20-1, the J call TRBJ2-7, with D possibly TRBD2 on 5 matching bases. Germline CDR1 is DFQATT and CDR2 is SNEGSKA (reference sequence). There are 13 residues in the CDR3. Between the trimmed V and J ends, which lost 1 base and 4 bases, there was a span of 11 bases.

This clonotype was recorded at least ten times. V and J are TRBV6-1 and TRBJ1-5; maybe TRBD1 (5 bases). The length of the CDR3 is 14 residues. Trimming left V 7 bases short and J 5 bases short, with 15 bases between. Looked up from germline, CDR1 is MNHNS and CDR2 is SASEGT. This CDR3 reads CASMRGVLDQPQHF. Here the CDR3 DNA reads TGTGCCAGCATGCGAGGGGTTTTGGATCAGCCCCAGCATTTT.

V usage is TRBV5-5 and J usage is TRBJ1-2; possibly TRBD1 for D (5 bases). V was cut by 2 bases and J by 2 bases, with 13 bases left in between. Germline V gene data show CDR1 as SGHKS and CDR2 as YYEKEE (reference sequence). This CDR3 region has 15 residues. The CDR3: CASSLYDRGNYGYTF. CDR3 nucleotides: TGTGCCAGCAGCTTATACGATCGGGGGAACTATGGCTACACCTTC.

The CDR3 spells CASSSLSGNYNEQFF. CDR3 coding DNA: TGTGCCAGCAGCTCGCTAAGCGGCAACTACAATGAGCAGTTCTTC. V gene TRBV7-3 combines with J gene TRBJ2-1, with D perhaps matching TRBD2 (5 bases). CDR3 size: 15 residues. Trimming pared 4 bases from V and 3 bases from J, leaving 13 bases between. In germline, CDR1 is SGHTA, CDR2 FQGTGA. Looking up the rest from reference TRBV7-3 and TRBJ2-1 gives the full variable domain: GAGVSQTPSNKVTEKGKYVELRCDPISGHTALYWYRQSLGQGPEFLIYFQGTGAADDSGLPNDRFFAVRPEGSVSTLKIQRTERGDSAVYLCASSSLSGNYNEQFFGPGTRLTVL.

Regarding this clonotype: One base away lies a much larger clone, so this may be a sequencing read error. Because the CDR3 is missing its conserved closing phenylalanine or tryptophan, this is likely a read error. The J gene is TRBJ2-7, the V gene TRBV7-2, with TRBD2 matching 14 bases. CDR3 length equals 14 residues. The V gene end was trimmed by 5 bases and the J gene end by 6 bases; junction bases not matched to a gene: 3. The V gene's germline CDR1 is SGHTA and CDR2 FQGNSA. The CDR3 sequence is CASSHGLAGGEQYL. DNA for the CDR3: TGTGCCAGCAGCCACGGACTAGCGGGAGGCGAGCAGTACCTC.

This clonotype has more than one count but fewer than ten. The CDR3 loop reads CSARRQRSRQFF. For the CDR3, the DNA is TGCAGTGCTAGACGTCAGCGTAGTCGGCAGTTCTTC. The J gene is TRBJ2-1, the V gene TRBV20-1; D not resolved. Trimming cost V 2 bases and J 12 bases, with 14 bases left between them. CDR1 is DFQATT, CDR2 SNEGSKA, per germline (reference sequence). The CDR3 spans 12 residues.

The table lists this clonotype with a few counts. The chain has TRBV29-1 and TRBJ2-5; D uncertain. Germline-derived CDR1 and CDR2 are SQVTM and ANQGSEA. The CDR3 contains 11 residues. Trimming removed 4 bases at V and 4 bases at J, with 7 bases between. The chain's CDR3 is CSVGRVETQYF. Written as DNA, the CDR3 is TGCAGCGTTGGTAGGGTAGAGACCCAGTACTTC. Full variable domain (missing parts from reference TRBV29-1 and TRBJ2-5): SAVISQKPSRDICQRGTSLTIQCQVDSQVTMMFWYRQQPGQSLTLIATANQGSEATYESGFVIDKFPISRPNLTFSTLTVSNMSPEDSSIYLCSVGRVETQYFGPGTRLLVL.

This clonotype was counted at least ten times. The J gene is TRBJ2-1, the V gene TRBV20-1, with D tentatively TRBD1 (6 bases). Germline V gene sequence: CDR1 DFQATT, CDR2 SNEGSKA (reference sequence). V gave up 4 bases and J gave up 2 bases, with 15 bases separating them. There are 15 residues in the CDR3. The CDR3 reads CSATPTGVPYNEQFF. CDR3 nucleotide sequence: TGCAGTGCTACCCCGACAGGTGTCCCCTACAATGAGCAGTTCTTC.